This is a list of T cell receptor beta chains from one sample in a study of T cell repertoires in cytomegalovirus infection. Their antigen targets remain unknown. TCRdb independently ran MiXCR on the reads; one entry per CDR3 protein. The profile shows some 100,000 distinct CDR3 sequences, around 28% of them singletons. Sequencing used CD8+ T cells from cultured PBMCs, obtained from culture after CMV antigen stimulation. Receptors originate from a human donor in good health (CMV status not recorded). Some clones in this sample may be carry-over from other donors' samples. Each CDR3 is given with its conserved first and last residue. The D gene is left open where the match is weak. Clone size is given for some rows only: seen once, a few or many times, or a class if the clone is expanded.

d_gene	j_gene	v_gene	abundance	CDR3nt	CDR3aa
NA	TRBJ2-7	TRBV2	NA	TGTGCCACCTTTGGCGGGATAAGCTCCTACGAGCAGTACTTC	CATFGGISSYEQYF
NA	TRBJ1-5	TRBV12-5	many	TGTGCTAGTGGTTTGGTACAGAATCAGCCCCAGCATTTT	CASGLVQNQPQHF
TRBD1	TRBJ2-5	TRBV7-2	many	TGTGCCAGCAGCCGGGACAGATATATCCAAGAGACCCAGTACTTC	CASSRDRYIQETQYF
TRBD2	TRBJ2-5	TRBV6-6	few	TGTGCCAGCAGCGACGGGACTAGCGGGGGGAACGAGTACCAAGAGACCCAGTACTTC	CASSDGTSGGNEYQETQYF
NA	TRBJ1-1	TRBV7-9	NA	TGTGCCAGCAGCTTAGTCCTACAGGCGAACACTGAAGCTTTCTTT	CASSLVLQANTEAFF
NA	TRBJ2-7	TRBV6-1	few	TGTGCCAGCAGTGAGGACAACCCTGAGCAGTACTTC	CASSEDNPEQYF
TRBD1	TRBJ1-2	TRBV20-1	NA	TGCAGTGCCCTAAGGACAGGGGGCAATGGCTACACCTTC	CSALRTGGNGYTF
TRBD2	TRBJ2-3	TRBV7-6	few	TGTGCCAGCAGCCCGACGACTAGCCCTAGCACAGATACGCAGTATTTT	CASSPTTSPSTDTQYF
NA	TRBJ1-6	TRBV6-1	NA	TGTGCCAGCACCTTACGGCTACAGGCCCTCTCCTATAATTCACCCCTCCACTTT	CASTLRLQALSYNSPLHF
NA	TRBJ2-7	TRBV20-1	NA	TGCAGTTCAAGGGAGGCGTCCTACGAGCAGTACTTC	CSSREASYEQYF
TRBD2	TRBJ2-1	TRBV19	few	TGTGCCAGTACCTCCCTGGGCGGGGGGGCCGCCGATGAGCAGTTCTTC	CASTSLGGGAADEQFF
NA	TRBJ1-2	TRBV29-1	NA	TGCAGCGTTGAAGATCTCGTGACGATCGGCTACACCTTC	CSVEDLVTIGYTF
TRBD1	TRBJ2-5	TRBV6-5	many	TGTGCCAGCAGTTACTTGACAGGGAGTCAAGAGACCCAGTACTTC	CASSYLTGSQETQYF
NA	TRBJ1-5	TRBV7-8	NA	TGTGCCAGCAGCTTAGGAGCTAGCAATCAGCCCCAGCATTTT	CASSLGASNQPQHF
NA	TRBJ2-7	TRBV4-1	NA	TGCGCCAGCAGCCAAGAGAGTGAGCTCTCCTACGAGCAGTACTTC	CASSQESELSYEQYF
TRBD2	TRBJ2-3	TRBV11-2	few	TGTGCCAGCAGCTACGTTTCTAGCGGGGGCACAGATACGCAGTATTTT	CASSYVSSGGTDTQYF
NA	TRBJ2-1	TRBV9	NA	TGTGCCAGCAGCGCCCCGAGGGCAGAGCAGTTCTTC	CASSAPRAEQFF
NA	TRBJ2-5	TRBV2	many	TGTGCCAGCCGACTGCGGGGCAATCAAGAGACCCAGTACTTC	CASRLRGNQETQYF
NA	TRBJ2-3	TRBV24-1	NA	TGTGCCACCAGTGATTTGGGGGAAGATACGCAGTATTTT	CATSDLGEDTQYF
TRBD2	TRBJ2-3	TRBV7-2	NA	TGTGCCAGCAGCGACCCCCAAAGCGGGGGGGCCCTCACAGATACGCAGTATTTT	CASSDPQSGGALTDTQYF
NA	TRBJ1-6	TRBV6-5	many	TGTGCCAGCAGCAATTGGGACCGAACAGCCCTCCACTTT	CASSNWDRTALHF
TRBD2	TRBJ2-2	TRBV19	many	TGTGCCAGTAGACTCATAGCGGGGGGATACACCGGGGAGCTGTTTTTT	CASRLIAGGYTGELFF
NA	TRBJ2-5	TRBV6-5	NA	TGTGCCAGCACCGCTCAGGGGGGCGCGGGAGAGACCCAGTACTTC	CASTAQGGAGETQYF
TRBD1	TRBJ1-2	TRBV14	NA	TGTGCCAGCAGCCAAGAAAGCGGGACAGCATTTAACTATGGCTACACCTTC	CASSQESGTAFNYGYTF
NA	TRBJ1-5	TRBV4-1	NA	TGCGCCAGCAGCCAAGATCCCGAGGGCAATCAGCCCCAGCATTTT	CASSQDPEGNQPQHF
TRBD1	TRBJ2-4	TRBV2	NA	TGTGCCAGCTGGGACAGGGTTAGCAAAAACATTCAGTACTTC	CASWDRVSKNIQYF
TRBD1	TRBJ2-3	TRBV27	NA	TGTGCCAGCCATACCGCTAGGGACAGGGGGCAAGATACGCAGTATTTT	CASHTARDRGQDTQYF
TRBD1	TRBJ2-2	TRBV24-1	NA	TGTGCCACCTCGGGACAGGGCACCGGGGAGCTGTTTTTT	CATSGQGTGELFF
NA	TRBJ2-7	TRBV6-1	few	TGTGCCAGCAGTGAAGCGAGGGAGCAGTACTTC	CASSEAREQYF
TRBD2	TRBJ2-3	TRBV12-3/TRBV12-4	NA	TGTGCCAGCAGTTTAGGGCCTAGCGGGGGGTCAGATACGCAGTATTTT	CASSLGPSGGSDTQYF
NA	TRBJ2-1	TRBV5-6	NA	TGTGCCAGCAGCCTCCGCCAGGGACCAAACAATGAGCAGTTCTTC	CASSLRQGPNNEQFF
NA	TRBJ2-2	TRBV12-3/TRBV12-4	NA	TGTGCCAGCAGCCTTGTAGGAGTGAACACCGGGGAGCTGTTTTTT	CASSLVGVNTGELFF
TRBD2	TRBJ2-3	TRBV19	NA	TGTGCCAGTAGCCTACGATCTAGCGGGGAGGGCACGCAGTATTTT	CASSLRSSGEGTQYF
NA	TRBJ2-7	TRBV4-1	few	TGCGCCAGCAGCCAAGGCAATGAATACGAGCAGTACTTC	CASSQGNEYEQYF
NA	TRBJ2-1	TRBV11-2	NA	TGTGCCAGCAGCTCACCAGGGGAGAAGAACTCCTACAATGAGCAGTTCTTC	CASSSPGEKNSYNEQFF
NA	TRBJ1-1	TRBV4-1	many	TGCGCCAGCAGCCAAGCCACCTTGGGGACTGGGAACACTGAAGCTTTCTTT	CASSQATLGTGNTEAFF
TRBD1	TRBJ2-5	TRBV6-1	few	TGTGCCAGCAGTGCAGGGACAGGCCTAAGCGAAACCCAGTACTTC	CASSAGTGLSETQYF
NA	TRBJ1-6	TRBV19	few	TGTGCCAGTAGTATCTTCTCTTTGGGAGAGTTCTCCTATAATTCACCCCTCCACTTT	CASSIFSLGEFSYNSPLHF
NA	TRBJ1-5	TRBV6-2/TRBV6-3	NA	TGTGCCAGCAGATCTCAGGGGTACAATCAGCCCCAGCATTTT	CASRSQGYNQPQHF
TRBD1	TRBJ1-1	TRBV7-2	few	TGTGCCAGCAGCTGGACAGGGGCTGAAGCTTTCTTT	CASSWTGAEAFF
NA	TRBJ1-1	TRBV2	NA	TGTGCCAGCAGTTCTAACACTGAAGCTTTCTTT	CASSSNTEAFF
NA	TRBJ2-2	TRBV7-8	many	TGTGCCAGCGCCCTTGGGGGGACCGGGGAGCTGTTTTTT	CASALGGTGELFF
NA	TRBJ1-2	TRBV27	NA	TGTGCCAGCAGTTTAACAGGGATTACTAACTATGGCTACACCTTC	CASSLTGITNYGYTF
NA	TRBJ2-2	TRBV6-5	NA	TGTGCCAGCAGGGCCCGGGGGAACACCGGGGAGCTGTTTTTT	CASRARGNTGELFF
NA	TRBJ1-1	TRBV29-1	NA	TGCAGCGTTGAAGGGACCCTCTGGACTGAAGCTTTCTTT	CSVEGTLWTEAFF
TRBD2	TRBJ2-3	TRBV6-1	once	TGTGCCAGCAGTGAACGGACTAGCGGGGGCCCCAGCACAGATACGCAGTATTTT	CASSERTSGGPSTDTQYF